This TCR beta chain was captured in a study of blood T cell repertoires in COVID-19. Study at large: Donors in the United States, Italy and Spain gave samples during acute or convalescent COVID-19. Sources were T cells, B-cell-depleted T cells, or PBMCs; the material itself was cDNA or gDNA.

Germline V gene lookup returns CDR1 SNHLY and CDR2 FYNNEI. V lost 8 bases and J lost 4; bases outside the gene matches: 9. The CDR3 spans 17 residues. Profiling relied on immunoSEQ multiplex PCR, and the TCRdb table lists in-frame clones only, not all of them. This sample carries about 210,000 clones, roughly 94% of them seen once, and the ten largest clones take around 1.2%. Sequencing was performed on peripheral blood. This clonotype was obtained from a man aged 25-45 years with acute or convalescent COVID-19. The V and J genes are TRBV2 and TRBJ2-6; 12 bases map to TRBD2. The CDR3, as DNA: TGTGCCAGCGTACCTGGACTAGCGGGACCCGGGGCCAACGTCCTGACTTTC. Protein: CASVPGLAGPGANVLTF.